The 27 T cell receptor beta chains in this list originate from one sample, sequenced in a study of T cells after yellow fever vaccination. TCRdb called the 5' RACE reads again in MiXCR, with one record for every CDR3 protein. This repertoire shows under 600,000 distinct CDR3 sequences, roughly 13% found once; its top ten account for more than 12%. The specimen was PBMCs, collected on the day of the yellow fever booster vaccination. These receptors were collected from a man younger than 40 who received the YFV17D yellow fever vaccine.

The chain employs TRBV29-1 and TRBJ1-5; D is unresolved. The CDR3 has 13 residues. The ends were cut back, 4 bases at V and 0 bases at J, with 7 bases in the middle. From germline, CDR1 is SQVTM and CDR2 ANQGSEA. CDR3 DNA: TGCAGCGTTGCGGGAAATAGCAATCAGCCCCAGCATTTT. The encoded protein is CSVAGNSNQPQHF.

In this sample, this clonotype turned up a few times. This sequence joins TRBV19 and TRBJ2-1; no clear D. V shed 1 base and J shed 8 bases, with 3 bases lying between them. CDR3 size: 11 residues. CDR1 is LNHDA and CDR2 is SQIVND in the germline V gene (reference sequence). The CDR3 here is CASSIVDEQFF. Here the CDR3 DNA reads TGTGCCAGTAGTATAGTCGATGAGCAGTTCTTC.

The chain recombines TRBV14 with TRBJ1-2; 10 bases are shared with TRBD1. The germline V gene has CDR1 SGHDN and CDR2 FVKESK. The ends lost 0 bases at V and 8 bases at J; junction bases unmatched: 3. The CDR3 consists of 14 residues. The CDR3 loop reads CASSQDRTGGGYTF. CDR3 coding DNA: TGTGCCAGCAGCCAAGACCGGACAGGGGGAGGCTACACCTTC.

This clonotype has ten or more counts. Mismatch with germline at one junction end may stem from a read error. The chain has TRBV12-3 or TRBV12-4 and TRBJ1-1; D may be TRBD1 (5 bases). This CDR3 is built from 13 residues. CDR3 nucleotides: TGCGCCAGCAGCTTGGGGGAGAACACTGAAGCTTTCTTT. It encodes CASSLGENTEAFF.

The V gene is TRBV6-1, the J gene TRBJ1-4, with D hard to call. CDR3 length equals 14 residues. Germline loops: CDR1 MNHNS, CDR2 SASEGT. The ends were cut back, 6 bases at V and 8 bases at J, with 16 bases in the middle. Here the CDR3 DNA reads TGTGCCAGCAGCCCTCTCGGGGAGCTGGAAAAACTGTTTTTT. This gives the protein CASSPLGELEKLFF.

This clonotype has a handful of counts. The J gene is TRBJ2-3, the V gene TRBV7-9; TRBD1 matches 9 bases. This CDR3 comprises 17 residues. V lost 4 bases and J lost 5; bases outside the gene matches: 13. Germline lookup yields CDR1 SEHNR and CDR2 FQNEAQ (reference sequence). DNA for the CDR3: TGTGCCAGCAGCTACCTGATGGGACAGGGCTCACAAGATACGCAGTATTTT. Its translation: CASSYLMGQGSQDTQYF.

This chain joins TRBV7-2 and TRBJ2-3; D remains ambiguous. The germline V gene has CDR1 SGHTA and CDR2 FQGNSA. V lost 5 bases to trimming and J lost 5 bases, with 8 bases between them. The CDR3 contains 12 residues. CDR3 nucleotides: TGTGCCAGCAGCCATCTCGTAGATACGCAGTATTTT. Residues: CASSHLVDTQYF. Using reference TRBV7-2 and TRBJ2-3 for the parts outside the CDR3, the full variable domain is GAGVSQSPSNKVTEKGKDVELRCDPISGHTALYWYRQSLGQGLEFLIYFQGNSAPDKSGLPSDRFSAERTGGSVSTLTIQRTQQEDSAVYLCASSHLVDTQYFGPGTRLTVL.

This clonotype turned up a few times. The chain carries TRBV12-3 or TRBV12-4 and TRBJ1-1; D is perhaps TRBD1 (5 bases). There are 14 residues in the CDR3. V lost 8 bases and J 0 bases, leaving 13 bases between the germline ends. DNA of the CDR3: TGTGCCAGCTGCCGAGCGACAGTGAACACTGAAGCTTTCTTT. This gives the protein CASCRATVNTEAFF.

The chain uses TRBV11-2 and TRBJ2-5; TRBD2 aligns across 13 bases. With V trimmed by 2 bases and J by 4 bases, 10 bases remained unmatched. The CDR3 has 18 residues. Germline values: CDR1 SGHAT, CDR2 FQNNGV. Written as DNA, the CDR3 is TGTGCCAGCAGCTTAACTAGCGGGAGGGCCGGGGTGAGAGAGACCCAGTACTTC. Its protein is CASSLTSGRAGVRETQYF.

This chain joins TRBV20-1 and TRBJ1-1; no definite D call. The length of the CDR3 is 14 residues. Germline CDR1 reads DFQATT; CDR2 reads SNEGSKA (reference sequence). The V gene lost 4 bases and the J gene lost 0 bases, with 12 bases spanning the gap. DNA for the CDR3: TGCAGTGCTAAAGAGAGCAGCCTGAACACTGAAGCTTTCTTT. Translated: CSAKESSLNTEAFF.

This clonotype has a handful of counts. The chain joins TRBV5-1 to TRBJ2-1, with 12 bases aligning to TRBD2. The CDR3 has 16 amino acids. Germline V lookup: CDR1 SGHRS, CDR2 YFSETQ. V lost 1 base to trimming and J lost 8 bases; unmatched junction nucleotides: 7. The CDR3 DNA is TGCGCCAGCAGCTTGCTGACTAGCGGGAGTGGCGATGAGCAGTTCTTC. Protein sequence: CASSLLTSGSGDEQFF.

The CDR3: CASSQVRGLADTQYF. The CDR3 bases are TGTGCCAGCAGCCAAGTAAGGGGACTAGCAGATACGCAGTATTTT. The chain recombines TRBV14 with TRBJ2-3, with 8 bases identical to TRBD2. CDR1 and CDR2 from the germline V gene are SGHDN and FVKESK. The CDR3 spans 15 residues. The junction had 4 bases not matched to a gene; V was cut back by 1 base and J by 4 bases.

This rearrangement joins TRBV18 to TRBJ1-2; the D gene is possibly TRBD1 (5 bases). This CDR3 region has 15 residues. Germline V CDR1 and CDR2: KGHSH, LQKENI. V lost 2 bases and J 7 bases, leaving 17 bases between the germline ends. The CDR3 sequence is CASSPWQQEVSGYTF. The CDR3 DNA follows: TGTGCCAGCTCACCATGGCAACAGGAGGTGTCTGGCTACACCTTC. The full variable domain, completed using reference TRBV18 and TRBJ1-2, is NAGVMQNPRHLVRRRGQEARLRCSPMKGHSHVYWYRQLPEEGLKFMVYLQKENIIDESGMPKERFSAEFPKEGPSILRIQQVVRGDSAAYFCASSPWQQEVSGYTFGSGTRLTVV.

The rearrangement links TRBV7-3 to TRBJ2-5; either TRBD1 or TRBD2 may fit D (6 bases each). The CDR3 runs 15 residues. Germline V gives CDR1 SGHTA, CDR2 FQGTGA. Trimming removed 5 bases from V and 5 bases from J, with 18 bases in between. The CDR3 protein is CASSHGEGGMETQYF. CDR3 nucleotides: TGTGCCAGCAGCCATGGTGAGGGGGGCATGGAGACCCAGTACTTC.

This clonotype has a count of ten or more. The chain joins TRBV20-1 to TRBJ2-7, with TRBD1 matching over 10 bases. CDR3 length: 13 amino acids. Germline lookup yields CDR1 DFQATT and CDR2 SNEGSKA (reference sequence). Trimming at V came to 7 bases and at J to 4 bases, leaving 7 bases not matched to a gene. CDR3 coding DNA: TGCAGTGTCCCGGGACAGGGGACTTACGAGCAGTACTTC. Translated: CSVPGQGTYEQYF.

The rearrangement links TRBV9 to TRBJ2-2; D not certain. V was cut by 0 bases and J by 6 bases, with 6 bases left in between. The CDR3 extends over 13 amino acids. The germline gives CDR1 SGDLS, CDR2 YYNGEE. Here the CDR3 reads CASSVAGPGELFF. In DNA, the CDR3 is TGTGCCAGCAGCGTAGCAGGTCCCGGGGAGCTGTTTTTT.

This clonotype has a count of ten or more. The chain recombines TRBV11-2 with TRBJ2-5; D remains ambiguous. The length of the CDR3 is 10 residues. Looked up from germline, CDR1 is SGHAT and CDR2 is FQNNGV. V shed 5 bases and J shed 5 bases, with 3 bases lying between them. The CDR3 spells CASSRETQYF. CDR3 nucleotides: TGTGCCAGCAGCCGGGAGACCCAGTACTTC.

This clonotype was seen a few times. The chain is built from TRBV20-1 and TRBJ2-1, with 7 bases fitting TRBD2. This CDR3 has 14 residues. The germline V gene has CDR1 DFQATT and CDR2 SNEGSKA (reference sequence). Losses at the gene ends were 8 bases for V and 1 base for J; bases not matched to a gene: 8. CDR3 protein: CSSRGRESYNEQFF. CDR3 coding DNA: TGCAGTTCCCGAGGGAGGGAGTCCTACAATGAGCAGTTCTTC.

This clonotype was counted between two and nine times. The V call is TRBV10-3, the J call TRBJ2-1; the D is unclear. CDR3 size: 16 residues. V dropped 0 bases and J dropped 0 bases, with 9 bases sitting between them. Germline V gives CDR1 ENHRY, CDR2 SYGVKD. CDR3 DNA sequence: TGTGCCATCAGTGAGTCGGTAGCCATCTCCTACAATGAGCAGTTCTTC. Protein product: CAISESVAISYNEQFF.

This clonotype has only a few counts. Mismatch with germline at one junction end may stem from a read error. The chain carries TRBV20-1 and TRBJ2-7, with TRBD2 matching 10 bases. The CDR3 extends over 14 amino acids. Germline CDR1 reads DFQATT; CDR2 reads SNEGSKA (reference sequence). CDR3 nucleotides: TGCAGTGCCAGAGAAGCGGGAGGGCGGTACGAGCAGTACTTC. Protein: CSAREAGGRYEQYF.

This clonotype has more than one count but fewer than ten. Written as DNA, the CDR3 is TGTGCCACCAGTGGACCGGGACAAAGCACAGATACGCAGTATTTT. Protein: CATSGPGQSTDTQYF. This rearrangement joins TRBV24-1 to TRBJ2-3; D perhaps matches TRBD1 (6 bases). CDR3 size: 15 residues. Trimming cost V 5 bases and J 0 bases, with 11 bases left between them. In germline, CDR1 is KGHDR, CDR2 SFDVKD.

This clonotype has more than one count but fewer than ten. The chain employs TRBV20-1 and TRBJ1-5; TRBD1 agrees at 9 bases. Germline V gives CDR1 DFQATT, CDR2 SNEGSKA (reference sequence). V was pared by 5 bases and J by 6 bases, with 8 bases of the junction left unmatched. This CDR3 region has 14 residues. The DNA of the CDR3 is TGCAGTGCTTGGACAGGGGTTCTAGGTCAGCCCCAGCATTTT. Encoded protein: CSAWTGVLGQPQHF.

In this sample, this clonotype turned up a few times. The chain joins TRBV6-1 to TRBJ1-1; D gene uncertain. With 2 bases removed from V and 3 bases from J, the gap between germline ends came to 10 bases. Germline-derived CDR1 and CDR2 are MNHNS and SASEGT. The CDR3 length is 14 residues. CDR3 region: CASSENTYYTEAFF. In DNA, the CDR3 is TGTGCCAGCAGTGAAAACACATACTACACTGAAGCTTTCTTT.

This clonotype was recorded many times. This chain uses TRBV24-1 with TRBJ1-5, with D perhaps matching TRBD1 (5 bases). The ends were cut back, 9 bases at V and 5 bases at J, with 16 bases in the middle. The CDR3 covers 14 residues. Germline V gene sequence: CDR1 KGHDR, CDR2 SFDVKD. The CDR3 protein is CATSVQGWDQPQHF. Written as DNA, the CDR3 is TGTGCCACCTCCGTCCAGGGATGGGATCAGCCCCAGCATTTT.

The rearrangement uses TRBV10-3 and TRBJ2-5, with 10 positions matching TRBD2. With 2 bases clipped from V and 5 bases from J, the junction kept 5 bases outside the gene matches. The CDR3 loop spans 15 amino acids. Looked up from germline, CDR1 is ENHRY and CDR2 is SYGVKD. The CDR3, as DNA: TGTGCCATCAGTGAGGGGCTAGCGGGAGTGGAGACCCAGTACTTC. It encodes CAISEGLAGVETQYF.

In its sample, this clonotype was seen a few times. The CDR3 here is CASSRLAQVDTQYF. Here the CDR3 DNA reads TGTGCCAGCAGTCGACTAGCCCAAGTTGATACGCAGTATTTT. This chain connects TRBV6-1 to TRBJ2-3, with 7 positions matching TRBD2. Trimming at V came to 5 bases and at J to 6 bases, leaving 8 bases not matched to a gene. This CDR3 region has 14 residues. Germline-derived CDR1 and CDR2 are MNHNS and SASEGT.

The chain uses TRBV9 and TRBJ1-1; D not resolved. Trimming stripped 0 bases from V and 2 bases from J, with 5 bases between. The CDR3 contains 13 residues. Per the germline V gene, CDR1 is SGDLS and CDR2 is YYNGEE. In DNA, the CDR3 is TGTGCCAGCAGCGTAGAGGGAAACACTGAAGCTTTCTTT. Protein product: CASSVEGNTEAFF.